The present T cell receptor beta chain was sequenced within a study of PD-1 blockade in classical Hodgkin lymphoma (dated by TCRdb to about 2020). Regarding the study in general: Nivolumab dosing was 3 mg/kg intravenously every 2 weeks, continuing until either disease progression or unacceptable toxicity. The study used CyTOF and TCR beta sequencing to define a peripheral blood immune signature of response to PD-1 blockade in classical Hodgkin lymphoma. The full study reports these points: Trial patients achieving complete response had baseline diversity similar to newly diagnosed patients, whereas partial responders and progressors had significantly lower diversity. CD4+ but not CD8+ TCR diversity rose significantly by C4D1 (p=0.0027 vs p=0.16), most apparent in complete responders (p=0.02). The study covered only a single clinical trial cohort, and the causes of the repertoire differences, possibly disease activity or prior therapy, were still not defined. Baseline TCR diversity was reported to be lower in newly diagnosed patients than in healthy donors and to be lower still in relapsed/refractory patients. Lower diversity was observed in patients in whom nivolumab was started less than 1 year after ASCT, and these patients were excluded from later analyses so that confounding by immune reconstitution would be avoided.

Points on this clone: No cognate antigen has been identified for it. Qualities for individual bases were not recorded, and no much larger clone is one base off.

Genomic DNA was isolated using the Qiagen DNeasy kit from unsorted PBMCs as well as from negatively selected CD4+ and CD8+ fractions. Using primers that anneal to V and J segments, immunoSEQ multiplex PCR amplified the TCR beta CDR3 regions. A synthetic immune receptor repertoire was used to minimize amplification bias, and any residual bias was removed computationally once sequencing was done. As for the authors' bioinformatics: Custom Python scripts were used to quantify repertoire diversity as the Shannon entropy index. Unsorted, CD4+ and CD8+ repertoires were analyzed separately, except for combined analyses in which CD4+ and CD8+ sequences were merged in silico. A clone was considered expanded if an increase in frequency of at least 2-fold after treatment relative to C1D1 was found, and a pseudocount of 0.5 was applied to clones undetected at baseline. Singleton clones were defined as clones with 0 or 1 copy at C1D1, and non-singleton clones were defined as clones with 2 or more copies. By matching protein sequences in sorted samples from the same patient, clones expanded in unsorted samples were annotated as CD4+, CD8+ or unknown. Wilcoxon tests were applied to paired samples to test diversity changes from C1D1 to C4D1. Entries here come from immuneACCESS through TCRdb and include only in-frame sequences with V and J called. Some clones fail to appear in such tables; in the studies checked, an unresolved V gene covers under half of the shortfall, and the cause of the remainder is unknown. V and J calls and clone size come straight from that table; D and trimming were deduced from the DNA. This sample is represented by 34,000 or so clones; more than 85% of them were singletons. 0.3% of the sample is in the top ten clones.

Sequences MNHNY (CDR1) and SVGAGI (CDR2) are obtained from the germline V gene (reference sequence). The CDR3 covers 15 residues, taking in both the cysteine and the phenylalanine. Only the CDR3 DNA is retained, 45 bases long and in frame from the first base. Here V drops 3 bases and J drops 5 bases, and the junction holds 8 bases not matched to any gene. Interpreted using the paper, the time point label stands for: cycle 4 day 1 (C4D1), after around six weeks of nivolumab. All trial patients had relapsed after autologous stem cell transplantation, with cohorts A, B and C differing in prior brentuximab vedotin exposure. Magnetic negative selection with a Miltenyi CD4+ T cell isolation kit was used to purify CD4+ T cells from thawed PBMCs. The trial cohort included 55 to 65 patients with relapsed/refractory classical Hodgkin lymphoma, and each patient had a best overall response of complete response, partial response or progressive disease. In the multi-cohort phase II CheckMate 205 trial, trial patients received single-agent nivolumab. An independent review committee assessed best overall response by applying the 2007 International Working Group response criteria. Trial PBMCs were collected just before the start of nivolumab (C1D1) and during therapy at cycle 2 day 1 and cycle 4 day 1. Peripheral blood was collected in 8 mL Vacutainer Cell Preparation Tubes, from which PBMCs were isolated by centrifugation and then cryopreserved. Purified CD4+ and CD8+ fractions were generated only in cases for which an additional PBMC sample was available. Magnetically labelled cells were removed on LS columns in a quadroMACS separator, and the flow-through was retained as the purified fraction.

The source is a human donor with classical Hodgkin lymphoma. The V gene is TRBV6-6 and the J gene is TRBJ2-7, with TRBD1 matching 9 junction bases. This specimen consisted of CD4+ T cells from blood, obtained before the fourth cycle of nivolumab. The DNA sequence is as follows: TGTGCCAGCAGTTATGTCGGGACAGGGAAAAACGAGCAGTACTTC. Its coded protein is CASSYVGTGKNEQYF.